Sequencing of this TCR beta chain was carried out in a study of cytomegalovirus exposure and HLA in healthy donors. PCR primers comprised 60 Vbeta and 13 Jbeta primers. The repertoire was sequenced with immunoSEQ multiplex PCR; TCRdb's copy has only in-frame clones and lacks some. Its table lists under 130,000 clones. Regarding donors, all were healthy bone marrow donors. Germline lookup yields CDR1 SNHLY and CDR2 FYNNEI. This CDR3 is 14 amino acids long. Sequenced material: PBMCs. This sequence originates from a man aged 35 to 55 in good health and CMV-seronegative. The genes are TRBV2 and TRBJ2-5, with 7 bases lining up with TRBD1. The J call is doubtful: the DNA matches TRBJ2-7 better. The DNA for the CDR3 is TGTGCCAGCAGTTTCTGGACAGGCAGCTACGAGCAGTACTTC. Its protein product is CASSFWTGSYEQYF.